This paragraph reports one T cell receptor beta chain. This clonotype came up a few times. No cognate antigen has been identified for it. No base-level quality is on record; no much larger clone is a single base apart. This sample stems from a study of post-analysis software for immune sequencing data (dated by TCRdb to the mid-2010s). Regarding the research as a whole: Disease courses on record covered relapsing-remitting, secondary progressive and progressive-relapsing multiple sclerosis, though some patients had no subtype annotation. The multiple sclerosis patient repertoires were compared with 10 or so previously published healthy control repertoires from donors aged 6 to 25 years. A subset of samples was prepared in parallel using single-end sample barcoding, then pooled and co-amplified after Illumina adapter ligation.

To demonstrate the VDJtools post-analysis software, TCR beta repertoires were profiled from the peripheral blood of some 12 young patients with multiple sclerosis. The multiple sclerosis patients were children and adolescents between roughly 6 and 16 years of age. The library relied on PCR. Sequencing was performed on an Illumina HiSeq 2500. Unique molecular identifiers were incorporated into TCR beta cDNA libraries to reduce PCR and sequencing biases. About 500,000 cDNA molecules were obtained for every 1 to 10 million input T cells, so each molecule roughly corresponded to one T cell. The patient libraries were prepared and sequenced using the same protocol as the earlier healthy control dataset. Within a given batch, samples were prepared together, multiplexed and sequenced on the same HiSeq lane. Regarding the original processing steps: Raw barcoded reads were processed with MIGEC, and single-read molecular identifier groups were discarded before consensus assembly and CDR3 extraction. Clonotype tables were post-analysed with VDJtools, normalizing diversity by down-sampling all datasets to the smallest sample size. Repertoire overlap clustering matched CDR3 amino acid but not nucleotide sequences to correct batch-related cross-sample contamination. Starting from the raw public reads, TCRdb applied fastp trimming at Q25, assembled clones with MiXCR and retained in-frame beta chains. Entries that share a CDR3 protein sequence are merged under the most common genes and DNA. In this record, the V and J calls reflect TCRdb's handling and not the investigators' own analysis. The sample table records fewer than 700,000 distinct CDR3 sequences; 44% of these occur just once. The top ten clones comprise about 1.5% of the sample.

The germline V gene specifies MGHRA as CDR1 and YSYEKL as CDR2. V gives up 1 base and J gives up 3 bases, and the segment between their germline ends measures 9 bases. The CDR3 holds 14 amino acids from the cysteine to the phenylalanine. Only the CDR3 DNA stays, 42 bases, in frame from base 1. Broader findings and caveats from the paper: The control group was slightly older than the multiple sclerosis patient group. Significantly lower normalized Chao1 diversity was found in multiple sclerosis patients than in controls, suggesting substantial peripheral T-cell clonal expansion. When samples were clustered directly using the F measure, samples prepared in the same batch co-clustered strongly, which prompted a batch-effect correction. Significantly higher frequencies in patients than in controls were found for a handful of TRBV segments, including TRBV5-6, TRBV5-1 and TRBV20-1.

In this chain, TRBV4-1 is recombined with TRBJ1-1; a tentative D match to TRBD1 spans 6 bases. Sequencing used blood. The sequence came from a girl aged 5-17 years with multiple sclerosis. CDR3 loop: CASSQAGADTEAFF. The DNA sequence follows: TGCGCCAGCAGCCAAGCGGGGGCAGACACTGAAGCTTTCTTT.